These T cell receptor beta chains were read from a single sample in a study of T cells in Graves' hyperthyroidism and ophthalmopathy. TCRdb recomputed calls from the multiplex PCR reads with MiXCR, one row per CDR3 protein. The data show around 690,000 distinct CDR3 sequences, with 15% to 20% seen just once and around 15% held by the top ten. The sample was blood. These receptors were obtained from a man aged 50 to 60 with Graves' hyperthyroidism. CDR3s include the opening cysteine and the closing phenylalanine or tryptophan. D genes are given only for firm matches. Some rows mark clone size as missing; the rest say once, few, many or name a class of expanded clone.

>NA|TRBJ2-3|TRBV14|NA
TGTGCCAGCAGCCAAGAACTTTCCCCGGGTACGCAGTATTTT
CASSQELSPGTQYF
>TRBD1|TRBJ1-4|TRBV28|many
TGTGCCAGCAGTTTAATTTGGGGACAGGGGAACGAAAAACTGTTTTTT
CASSLIWGQGNEKLFF
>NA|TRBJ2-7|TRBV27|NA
TGTGCCAGCAGTTCTAGCGCCTCCTACGAGCAGTACTTC
CASSSSASYEQYF
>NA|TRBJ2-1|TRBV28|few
TGTGCCAGCAGCAGCCAGGCGGCCTCCTACAATGAGCAGTTCTTC
CASSSQAASYNEQFF
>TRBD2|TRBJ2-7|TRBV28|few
TGTGCCAGCATGGGGGGGGGGTCCTACGAGCAGTACTTC
CASMGGGSYEQYF
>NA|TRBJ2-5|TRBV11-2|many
TGTGCCAGCAGCTTTCGGACGGTCGGGTACCAAGAGACCCAGTACTTC
CASSFRTVGYQETQYF
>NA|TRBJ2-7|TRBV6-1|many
TGTGCCAGCAACGAGGGGAGCAACGAGCAGTACTTC
CASNEGSNEQYF
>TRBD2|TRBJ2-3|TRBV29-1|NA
TGCAGCGCCCGCGAAAGCGGGACTCCCTCAGATACGCAGTATTTT
CSARESGTPSDTQYF
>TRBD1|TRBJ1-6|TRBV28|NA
TGTGCCAGCGGTAACAGGGGCATGTATAATTCACCCCTCCACTTT
CASGNRGMYNSPLHF
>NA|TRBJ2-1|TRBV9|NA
TGTGCCAGCAGCGTAACGGGAGAGGTGGTATACAATGAGCAGTTCTTC
CASSVTGEVVYNEQFF
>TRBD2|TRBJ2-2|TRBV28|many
TGTGCCAGCAGTACCGGACTAGCGGGAGAGACCGGGGAGCTGTTTTTT
CASSTGLAGETGELFF
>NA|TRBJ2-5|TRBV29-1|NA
TGCAGCGTGTTACCCGGAGAGACCCAGTACTTC
CSVLPGETQYF
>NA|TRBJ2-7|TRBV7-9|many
TGTGCCAGCAGCTTAGCGGGGGCGGGTCCCACCTACGAGCAGTACTTC
CASSLAGAGPTYEQYF
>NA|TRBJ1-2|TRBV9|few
TGTGCCAGCAGCGTAGGAGGGGGACCTGACTATGGCTACACCTTC
CASSVGGGPDYGYTF
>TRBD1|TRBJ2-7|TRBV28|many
TGTGCCAGCAGCCCCGGGACAGCTTCAGCCCACGAGCAGTACTTC
CASSPGTASAHEQYF
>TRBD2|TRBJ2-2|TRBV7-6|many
TGTGCCAGCAGCTTATTCGGACTAGCGGGAGGGCCCGGCGGGGAGCTGTTTTTT
CASSLFGLAGGPGGELFF
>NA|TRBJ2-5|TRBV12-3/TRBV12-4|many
TGTGCCAGCACTCCTTGGGGGGAAGAGACCCAGTACTTC
CASTPWGEETQYF
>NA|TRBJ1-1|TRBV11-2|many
TGTGCCAGCAGCGCACTGTTTGTGGGCAGGGTACGTTATACTGAAGCTTTCTTT
CASSALFVGRVRYTEAFF
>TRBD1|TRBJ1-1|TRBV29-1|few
TGCAGCGTTGATGAATGGACAGGGAAGACTGAAGCTTTCTTT
CSVDEWTGKTEAFF
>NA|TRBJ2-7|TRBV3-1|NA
TGTGCCAGCAGTCCATTGGCACAGGCCTACGAGCAGTACTTC
CASSPLAQAYEQYF
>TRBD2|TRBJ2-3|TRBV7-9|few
TGTGCCAGCAGCCTTCAACCGGGACTAGCGAGAAGAGGAGGGCCAGATACGCAGTATTTT
CASSLQPGLARRGGPDTQYF
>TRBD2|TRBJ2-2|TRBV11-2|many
TGTGCCAGCAGCTTAGTGTCCCTAGCGGGCACCGGGGAGCTGTTTTTT
CASSLVSLAGTGELFF
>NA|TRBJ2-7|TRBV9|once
TGTGCCAGCAGCGTAGGATCAGGGCTGGACGAGCAGTACTTC
CASSVGSGLDEQYF
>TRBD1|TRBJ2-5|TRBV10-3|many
TGTGCCATCAGTGAAGGGACAGGGGGCGCGGAGACCCAGTACTTC
CAISEGTGGAETQYF